This T cell receptor beta chain was sequenced in a study of T-cell reconstitution after alpha-beta-depleted transplantation in children. The study, taken as a whole, reports: Where alpha-beta T cells came from about two months after transplant was reportedly several hundred expanded graft clones. Hyperexpanded clones declined; after one year, newly produced T cells mostly supplied diversity. Recipient T cells and thymic progenitors that survived were the source of the high TCRbeta diversity seen at day 60 in some patients.

There are 15 residues in the CDR3. CDR1 and CDR2 (germline): MNHNS, SASEGT. Losses at the gene ends were 3 bases for V and 0 bases for J; bases not matched to a gene: 3. A word on this clonotype: What it recognizes is unknown.

A TCRbeta library incorporating unique molecular identifiers was prepared. MiXCR, applied by TCRdb to the PCR reads, yields one record per CDR3 protein. The sample contains some 300,000 distinct CDR3 sequences, less than 9.5% of which appear only once. This chain uses TRBV6-1 with TRBJ2-3; 7 bases are shared with TRBD2. The sample here was peripheral blood, taken 360 days after TCRalphabeta/CD19-depleted stem cell transplant. The clonotype was recovered from a female patient between 2 and 15 years old who had a stem cell transplant for Fanconi anemia, so the T cells may come from the graft donor. This CDR3 reads CASSDERGSTDTQYF. The CDR3 DNA sequence: TGTGCCAGCAGTGACGAGCGGGGAAGCACAGATACGCAGTATTTT.